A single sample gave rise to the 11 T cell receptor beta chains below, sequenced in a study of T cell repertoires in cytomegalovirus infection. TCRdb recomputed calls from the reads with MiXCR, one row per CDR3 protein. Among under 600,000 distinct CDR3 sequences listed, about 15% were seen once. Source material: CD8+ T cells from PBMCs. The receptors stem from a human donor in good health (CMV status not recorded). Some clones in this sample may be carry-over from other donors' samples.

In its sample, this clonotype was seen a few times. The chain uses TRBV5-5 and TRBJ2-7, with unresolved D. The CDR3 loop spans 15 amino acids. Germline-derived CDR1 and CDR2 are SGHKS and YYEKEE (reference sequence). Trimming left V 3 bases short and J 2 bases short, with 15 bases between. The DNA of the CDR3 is TGTGCCAGCAGCTCAAGCATGGTCTTGACCTACGAGCAGTACTTC. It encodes CASSSSMVLTYEQYF.

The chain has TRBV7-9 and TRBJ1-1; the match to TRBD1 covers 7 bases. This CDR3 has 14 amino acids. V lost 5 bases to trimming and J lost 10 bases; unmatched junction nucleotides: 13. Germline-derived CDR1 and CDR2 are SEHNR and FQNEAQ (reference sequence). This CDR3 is CASSPLRGLESAFF. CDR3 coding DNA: TGTGCCAGCAGCCCTCTCAGGGGGTTGGAATCAGCTTTCTTT.

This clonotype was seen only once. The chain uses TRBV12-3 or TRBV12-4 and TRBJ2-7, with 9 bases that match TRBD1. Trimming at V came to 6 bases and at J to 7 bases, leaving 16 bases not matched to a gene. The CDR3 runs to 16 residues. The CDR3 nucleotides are TGTGCCAGCAGCCCTGGGACAGGGATACATTCAGGGGAGCAGTACTTC. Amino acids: CASSPGTGIHSGEQYF.

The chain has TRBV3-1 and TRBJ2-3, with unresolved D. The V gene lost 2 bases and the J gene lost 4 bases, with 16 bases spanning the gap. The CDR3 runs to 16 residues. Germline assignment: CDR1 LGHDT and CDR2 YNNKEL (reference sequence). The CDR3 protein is CASSQLDPLGSDTQYF. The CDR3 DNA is TGTGCCAGCAGCCAACTTGACCCTTTGGGTTCAGATACGCAGTATTTT.

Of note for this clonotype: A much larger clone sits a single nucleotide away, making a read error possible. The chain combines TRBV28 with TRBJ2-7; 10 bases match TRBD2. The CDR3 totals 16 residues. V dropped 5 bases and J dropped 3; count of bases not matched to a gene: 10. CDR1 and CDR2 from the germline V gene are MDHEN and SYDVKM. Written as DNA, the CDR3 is TGTGCCAGCAGTCTTGTCGCTAGCGGGAGTTTCTACGAGCAGTACTTC. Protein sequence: CASSLVASGSFYEQYF.

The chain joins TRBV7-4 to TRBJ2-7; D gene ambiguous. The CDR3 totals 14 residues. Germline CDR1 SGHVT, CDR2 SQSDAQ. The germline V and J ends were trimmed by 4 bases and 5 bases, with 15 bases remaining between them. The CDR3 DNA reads TGTGCCAGCAGCTCCACCTTATGGGCTGACGAGCAGTACTTC. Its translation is CASSSTLWADEQYF.

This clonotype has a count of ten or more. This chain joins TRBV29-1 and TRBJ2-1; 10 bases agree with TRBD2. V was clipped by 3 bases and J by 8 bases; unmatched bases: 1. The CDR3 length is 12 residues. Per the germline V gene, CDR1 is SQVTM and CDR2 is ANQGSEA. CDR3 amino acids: CSVDSGRYEQFF. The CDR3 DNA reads TGCAGCGTTGATAGCGGGAGGTATGAGCAGTTCTTC.

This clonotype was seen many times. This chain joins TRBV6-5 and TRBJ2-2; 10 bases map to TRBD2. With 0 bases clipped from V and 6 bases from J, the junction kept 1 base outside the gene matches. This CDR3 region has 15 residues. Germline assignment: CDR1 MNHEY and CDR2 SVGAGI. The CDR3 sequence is CASSYSTSGAGELFF. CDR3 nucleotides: TGTGCCAGCAGTTACTCAACTAGCGGGGCCGGGGAGCTGTTTTTT.

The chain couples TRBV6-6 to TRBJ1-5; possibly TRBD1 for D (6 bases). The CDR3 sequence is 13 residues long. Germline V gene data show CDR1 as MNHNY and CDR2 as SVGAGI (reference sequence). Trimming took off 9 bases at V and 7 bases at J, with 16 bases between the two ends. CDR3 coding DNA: TGTGCCAGTACAGAAACAGGGCGACAGCCCCAGCATTTT. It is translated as CASTETGRQPQHF.

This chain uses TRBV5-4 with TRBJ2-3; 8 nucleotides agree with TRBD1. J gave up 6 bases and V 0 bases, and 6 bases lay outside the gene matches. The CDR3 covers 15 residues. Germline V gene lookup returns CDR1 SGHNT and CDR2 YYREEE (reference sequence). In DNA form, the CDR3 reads TGTGCCAGCAGCTTGGCCCTAACAGGGGGTGATACGCAGTATTTT. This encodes CASSLALTGGDTQYF.

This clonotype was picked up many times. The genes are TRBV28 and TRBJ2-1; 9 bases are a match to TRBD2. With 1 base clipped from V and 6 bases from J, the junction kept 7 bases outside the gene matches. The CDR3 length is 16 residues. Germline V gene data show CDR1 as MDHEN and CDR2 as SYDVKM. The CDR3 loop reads CASSLSGREGLNEQFF. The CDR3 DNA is TGTGCCAGCAGTTTATCAGGGCGGGAGGGCCTCAATGAGCAGTTCTTC. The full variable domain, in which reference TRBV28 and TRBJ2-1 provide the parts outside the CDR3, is DVKVTQSSRYLVKRTGEKVFLECVQDMDHENMFWYRQDPGLGLRLIYFSYDVKMKEKGDIPEGYSVSREKKERFSLILESASTNQTSMYLCASSLSGREGLNEQFFGPGTRLTVL.